The next 14 T cell receptor beta chains were all read from a single sample in a study of blood T cell repertoires in COVID-19. The table came from immunoSEQ multiplex PCR; TCRdb's copy has only in-frame clones and leaves some out. The table shows around 160,000 clones, with 85% to 95% occurring only once. Sequencing input: peripheral blood. The source of these receptors is an older woman with COVID-19, enrolled during active disease.

As regards this clone: Other DNA sequences in the sample encode the same CDR3. The chain employs TRBV9 and TRBJ1-6; TRBD1 matches 8 bases. With 3 bases clipped from V and 7 bases from J, the junction kept 6 bases outside the gene matches. Germline V gene sequence: CDR1 SGDLS, CDR2 YYNGEE. The CDR3 totals 15 residues. For the CDR3, the DNA is TGTGCCAGCAGCGCGACAGGGGTGGAGAATTCACCCCTCCACTTT. Translated, it gives CASSATGVENSPLHF.

The chain is built from TRBV10-3 and TRBJ1-4, with 7 bases identical to TRBD1. CDR1 is ENHRY and CDR2 is SYGVKD in the germline V gene. Trimming took 0 bases from V and 1 from J; bases not matched to a gene: 2. This CDR3 is 16 amino acids long. CDR3 nucleotides: TGTGCCATCAGTGAGTCGCGACAGGGAACTAATGAAAAACTGTTTTTT. This encodes CAISESRQGTNEKLFF.

The V call is TRBV10-3, the J call TRBJ2-5; 12 bases align to TRBD1. The trim removed 6 bases at V and 5 bases at J, leaving 7 bases unmatched. The CDR3 consists of 15 residues. CDR1 ENHRY and CDR2 SYGVKD come from the germline V gene. Written as DNA, the CDR3 is TGTGCCATCAGGGCCGGGACAGGGGGCTTTGAGACCCAGTACTTC. Translation: CAIRAGTGGFETQYF.

The genes are TRBV29-1 and TRBJ1-1; weak D call: TRBD1 (6 bases). The CDR3 spans 11 residues. V gave up 3 bases and J gave up 12 bases, with 14 bases separating them. The germline V gene encodes CDR1 SQVTM and CDR2 ANQGSEA. CDR3 sequence: CSVDIQGVTFF. The CDR3 region has the DNA TGCAGCGTTGATATACAGGGAGTGACTTTCTTT.

The chain combines TRBV7-8 with TRBJ1-4; 7 bases fit TRBD1. CDR1 and CDR2 (germline): SGHVS, FQNEAQ. V dropped 4 bases and J dropped 7; count of bases not matched to a gene: 9. This CDR3 contains 15 residues. The CDR3 DNA is TGTGCCAGCAGCTCAACAGGGGCGAGGACTGAAAAACTGTTTTTT. Its translation is CASSSTGARTEKLFF.

The chain carries TRBV7-2 and TRBJ1-1; unclear D gene. This CDR3 has 13 amino acids. V lost 7 bases, J lost 0 bases, and 9 bases lay in between. CDR1 SGHTA and CDR2 FQGNSA come from the germline V gene. The CDR3 region is CASTLPLNTEAFF. CDR3 DNA: TGTGCCAGCACCCTCCCCCTGAACACTGAAGCTTTCTTT.

The chain has TRBV6-5 and TRBJ1-1; D not resolved. V was shortened by 7 bases and J by 1 base, with 10 bases between the two germline ends. CDR3 size: 13 residues. Germline-derived CDR1 and CDR2 are MNHEY and SVGAGI. The CDR3 DNA reads as TGTGCCAGCAAGCAGGCGACGAACACTGAAGCTTTCTTT. Its translation is CASKQATNTEAFF.

This rearrangement joins TRBV27 to TRBJ1-5, with D perhaps matching TRBD1 (6 bases). Germline V gene sequence: CDR1 MNHEY, CDR2 SMNVEV (reference sequence). V shed 5 bases and J shed 1 base, with 18 bases lying between them. The CDR3 contains 17 residues. The CDR3 DNA is TGTGCCAGCAGTCGTCTTAGTGGGGGCGACAGCAATCAGCCCCAGCATTTT. Its protein product is CASSRLSGGDSNQPQHF.

This chain links TRBV3-1 (or the pseudogene TRBV3-2) with TRBJ1-2; D is possibly TRBD1 (6 bases). The V gene's germline CDR1 is LGHDT and CDR2 YNNKEL (reference sequence). With 3 bases removed from V and 8 bases from J, the gap between germline ends came to 19 bases. The CDR3 is 15 amino acids. The CDR3 bases are TGTGCCAGCAGCCATCCTTACCCCCTTCAGGGGGGCTACACCTTC. Encoded protein: CASSHPYPLQGGYTF.

The chain combines TRBV19 with TRBJ1-6; D is possibly TRBD1 (6 bases). This CDR3 is built from 14 residues. With 5 bases removed from V and 7 bases from J, the gap between germline ends came to 12 bases. The germline CDR1 and CDR2 sequences are LNHDA and SQIVND (reference sequence). DNA for the CDR3: TGTGCCAGTAGTCCCGGGACACCGAATTCACCCCTCCACTTT. Its protein is CASSPGTPNSPLHF.

The chain employs TRBV10-3 and TRBJ1-6, with a weak D call TRBD1 (6 bases). Germline CDR1 reads ENHRY; CDR2 reads SYGVKD. The CDR3 is 13 residues long. V lost 11 bases, J lost 5 bases, and 13 bases lay in between. The CDR3 sequence: CAVRAGDNSPLHF. The CDR3 nucleotides read TGTGCCGTCCGGGCAGGGGATAATTCACCCCTCCACTTT.

The chain links TRBV15 to TRBJ1-4; 8 positions agree with TRBD1. CDR1 is LNHNV, CDR2 YYDKDF, per germline (reference sequence). After removal of 5 bases from V and 8 bases from J, the junction contained 10 bases not matched to a gene. This CDR3 is built from 15 residues. The DNA for the CDR3 is TGTGCCACCAGCTCCAGGACAGGGAGTCAGGAAAAACTGTTTTTT. It specifies CATSSRTGSQEKLFF.

V usage is TRBV19 and J usage is TRBJ1-6; 8 bases are a match to TRBD1. The germline gives CDR1 LNHDA, CDR2 SQIVND (reference sequence). The length of the CDR3 is 16 residues. V trimming: 3 bases; J trimming: 10 bases; junction bases outside the gene matches: 11. CDR3 amino acids: CASSIGQGYSRSPLHF. The CDR3 DNA reads TGTGCCAGTAGTATCGGACAGGGTTACTCCAGATCACCCCTCCACTTT.

The chain employs TRBV14 and TRBJ2-5; 9 bases match TRBD2. From germline, CDR1 is SGHDN and CDR2 FVKESK. V shed 4 bases, J shed 5 bases, and the junction held 11 bases outside the gene matches. The CDR3 has 16 residues. The CDR3 region is CASSPRTSEGGETQYF. The CDR3 DNA is TGTGCCAGCAGCCCTCGGACTAGCGAGGGGGGGGAGACCCAGTACTTC.